The source of this TCR beta chain is a study of T-cell reconstitution after alpha-beta-depleted transplantation in children. The CDR3 totals 14 residues. Germline V lookup: CDR1 SQVTM, CDR2 ANQGSEA. Trimming cost V 1 base and J 4 bases, with 12 bases left between them. The TCRbeta library was prepared with unique molecular identifiers. TCRdb fed the PCR reads into MiXCR, producing one record per CDR3 protein. The sample records hundreds of thousands of distinct CDR3 sequences, 12% being singletons. A few counts support this clonotype. This TCR came from a human donor who donated a stem cell graft to a child with combined immunodeficiency. The sample consisted of PBMCs from the stem cell graft donor, taken from the stem cell graft. V gene TRBV29-1 combines with J gene TRBJ2-3; no firm D call. The CDR3 DNA sequence: TGCAGCGTTGAAGCGGGCCCCGCGGCAGATACGCAGTATTTT. Translating gives CSVEAGPAADTQYF.